This section outlines one T cell receptor beta chain sequence together with its context. This clone's antigen is unknown. No much larger clone exists at a distance of one base, and base qualities are not known. Looking up the germline V gene yields CDR1 SGHTA and CDR2 FQGNSA. Trimming costs V 5 bases and J 3 bases, and their ends lie 14 bases apart. Including cysteine and phenylalanine, the CDR3 has 14 amino acids. The sequence is cut down to CDR3 DNA, 42 bases in frame from base 1. The entire amount of isolated RNA was reverse transcribed using the High Capacity cDNA Reverse Transcription Kit, so the sequenced TCRB transcripts were expressed ones. Deep immunoSEQ sequencing was performed on naive, central memory and regulatory T cell samples, with an average of approximately 4 million total reads per sample. After sorted cells were lysed in RLT buffer, RNA was extracted with DNase-treated RNeasy Micro or Mini kits, with the choice depending on cell number. To prevent cross-contamination, every cell subset was processed on its own, while patient and healthy donor samples were processed together. TCRB sequences were amplified from cDNA with the immunoSEQ multiplex PCR, producing 87-bp fragments spanning the CDR3 region. Sequencing of the amplicons was performed on the Illumina HiSeq platform. The authors' pipeline ran thus. Synthetic template baselines were used to correct PCR bias computationally, reads within Hamming distance 2 were collapsed together, and singletons that could not be merged were discarded. By aligning reads against IMGT, V, D and J genes, CDR3 length, and insertions or deletions at six rearrangement sites were assigned. Clonotype counts were normalized to sorted cell number within each subset before computing true diversity and Gini coefficients with the tcR R package. Repertoire sharing was quantified using the overlap coefficient calculated on TCRB nucleotide sequences. As a proxy for the pre-selection repertoire, out-of-frame TCRB sequences from naive cells were analyzed. TCRdb holds this immuneACCESS table with in-frame rearrangements only. Some clones are missing; in checked studies, unresolved V genes explain under half, and the rest has no known cause. The D gene and trimming were derived from the DNA, and the V and J assignments and clone size from that table. Present in this sample are 330,000 or so clones, less than 20% of which were seen just once. Of the sample, 0.044% is held by the ten largest clones.

These data come from a study of beta chain features in type 1 diabetes listed by TCRdb under 2018. With respect to the entire study: No differences in mean age, gender distribution, total cell number or subset yield were found between patients and healthy donors. In the study, recently diagnosed type 1 diabetes patients and matched healthy donors were compared on the TCRB repertoires of their sorted circulating CD4+ T cell subsets. A total of approximately 110,000,000 sorted cells were examined across all samples, and a strong correlation was observed between cell number per subset and RNA yield. Naive and central memory subsets were obtained from all 30 or so donors, but regulatory and stem cell-like memory subsets were isolated from only 8 patients and roughly 8 healthy donors.

From each donor, a single peripheral blood sample of 100 to 150 mL on average was drawn into heparinised tubes. Using a panel that included CD45RO, CCR7, CD25, CD127, CD95 and CD27, naive, central memory, regulatory and stem cell-like memory CD4+ T cells were sorted on a BD FACSAria II. Purity was above 95% for every sorted population. PBMCs were isolated right away by Lymphoprep density gradient centrifugation and were stained directly, without culture. To minimize batch effects, samples were stained and sorted in pairs, one healthy donor with one patient per experiment. Points the paper makes about the study in general: Naive, central memory and regulatory TCRB repertoires appeared to be more alike among patients than among healthy donors. HLA sub-analyses involved small numbers of individuals, so any influence of HLA type on TCRB rearrangement remained unresolved. In all four CD4+ subsets, TCRB CDR3 length was moderately but significantly shorter in type 1 diabetes patients. At VDJ recombination sites, patients with type 1 diabetes made fewer insertions and deleted more nucleotides, a pattern implying thymic rearrangement abnormalities. Sequencing cDNA rather than genomic DNA could over-represent highly expressing activated cells, although activation and CD3 levels did not differ between groups. PCR may preferentially amplify shorter templates, but because patient and control samples were amplified and corrected together, any resulting skew would affect both groups equally.

Recombination joined TRBV7-2 with TRBJ2-7; matching of 7 bases hints at TRBD2 as the D gene. This TCR came from a woman aged 18-29 years in good health. Sequencing input: naive CD4+ T cells from blood. The sample's cell subset or site, from its label and the paper: true naive CD4+ T cells. This receptor carries the CDR3 CASSLGGQVYEQYF. The sequenced DNA is TGTGCCAGCAGCCTGGGGGGGCAAGTCTACGAGCAGTACTTC.